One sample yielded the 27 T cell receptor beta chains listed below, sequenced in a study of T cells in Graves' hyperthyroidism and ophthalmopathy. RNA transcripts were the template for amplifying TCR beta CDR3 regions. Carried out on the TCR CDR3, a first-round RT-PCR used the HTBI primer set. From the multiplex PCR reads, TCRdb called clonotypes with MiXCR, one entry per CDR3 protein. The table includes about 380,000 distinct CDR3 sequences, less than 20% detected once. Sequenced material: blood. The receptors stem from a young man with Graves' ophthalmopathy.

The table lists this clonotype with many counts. CDR3 protein: CSARDYKREPQDTQYF. The CDR3 nucleotides are TGCAGTGCTAGAGATTACAAGCGGGAACCTCAAGATACGCAGTATTTT. This chain uses TRBV20-1 with TRBJ2-3, with TRBD2 matching over 7 bases. This CDR3 contains 16 residues. The ends lost 0 bases at V and 5 bases at J; junction bases unmatched: 11. Germline V gene sequence: CDR1 DFQATT, CDR2 SNEGSKA (reference sequence).

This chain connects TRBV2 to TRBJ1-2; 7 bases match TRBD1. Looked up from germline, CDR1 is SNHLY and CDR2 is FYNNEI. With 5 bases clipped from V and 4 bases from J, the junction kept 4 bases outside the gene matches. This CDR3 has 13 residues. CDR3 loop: CASSTGQAYGYTF. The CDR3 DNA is TGTGCCAGCAGTACAGGACAGGCCTATGGCTACACCTTC.

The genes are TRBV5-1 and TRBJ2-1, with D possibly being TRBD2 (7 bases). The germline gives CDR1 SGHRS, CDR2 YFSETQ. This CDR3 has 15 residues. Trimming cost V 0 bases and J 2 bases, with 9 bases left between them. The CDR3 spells CASSLEGGTYNEQFF. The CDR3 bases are TGCGCCAGCAGCTTGGAGGGGGGGACCTACAATGAGCAGTTCTTC.

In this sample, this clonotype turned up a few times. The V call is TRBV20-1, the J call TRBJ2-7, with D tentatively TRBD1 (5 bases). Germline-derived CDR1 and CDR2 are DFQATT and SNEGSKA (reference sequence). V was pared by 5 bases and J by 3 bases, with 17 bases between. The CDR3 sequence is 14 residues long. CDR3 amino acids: CSAPGQGYYYEQYF. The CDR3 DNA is TGCAGTGCTCCTGGCCAGGGCTATTACTACGAGCAGTACTTC.

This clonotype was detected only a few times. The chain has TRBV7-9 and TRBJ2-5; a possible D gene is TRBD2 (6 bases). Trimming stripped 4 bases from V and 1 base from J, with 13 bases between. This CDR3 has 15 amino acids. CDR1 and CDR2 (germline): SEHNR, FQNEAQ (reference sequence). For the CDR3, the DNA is TGTGCCAGCAGCTCCTCCCAGACTAGCCAAGAGACCCAGTACTTC. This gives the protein CASSSSQTSQETQYF.

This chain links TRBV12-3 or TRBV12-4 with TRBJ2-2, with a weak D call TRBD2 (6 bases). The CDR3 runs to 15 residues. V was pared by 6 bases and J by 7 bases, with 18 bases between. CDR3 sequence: CASRSWSGVIGELFF. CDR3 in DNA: TGTGCCAGCAGATCTTGGTCGGGGGTTATCGGGGAGCTGTTTTTT.

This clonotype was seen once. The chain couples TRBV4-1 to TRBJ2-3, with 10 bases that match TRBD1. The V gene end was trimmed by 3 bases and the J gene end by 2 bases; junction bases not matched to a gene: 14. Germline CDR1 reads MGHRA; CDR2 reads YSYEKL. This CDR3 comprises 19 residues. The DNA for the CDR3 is TGCGCCAGCAGCCACCACCCCCTGCCGGGACAGGGGTTCACAGATACGCAGTATTTT. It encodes CASSHHPLPGQGFTDTQYF.

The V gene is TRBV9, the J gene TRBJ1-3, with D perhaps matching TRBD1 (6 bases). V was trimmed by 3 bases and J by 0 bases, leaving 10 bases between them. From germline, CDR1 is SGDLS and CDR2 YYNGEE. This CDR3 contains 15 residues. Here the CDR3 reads CASSEGGGSGNTIYF. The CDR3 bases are TGTGCCAGCAGCGAGGGGGGGGGCTCTGGAAACACCATATATTTT.

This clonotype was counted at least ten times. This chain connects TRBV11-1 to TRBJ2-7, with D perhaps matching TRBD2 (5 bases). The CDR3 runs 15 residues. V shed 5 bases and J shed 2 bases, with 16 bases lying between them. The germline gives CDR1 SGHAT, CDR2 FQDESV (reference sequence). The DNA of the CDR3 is TGTGCCAGCAGCCCAACTAAAGGAGGAACCTACGAGCAGTACTTC. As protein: CASSPTKGGTYEQYF. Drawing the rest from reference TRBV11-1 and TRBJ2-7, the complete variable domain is EAEVAQSPRYKITEKSQAVAFWCDPISGHATLYWYRQILGQGPELLVQFQDESVVDDSQLPKDRFSAERLKGVDSTLKIQPAELGDSAMYLCASSPTKGGTYEQYFGPGTRLTVT.

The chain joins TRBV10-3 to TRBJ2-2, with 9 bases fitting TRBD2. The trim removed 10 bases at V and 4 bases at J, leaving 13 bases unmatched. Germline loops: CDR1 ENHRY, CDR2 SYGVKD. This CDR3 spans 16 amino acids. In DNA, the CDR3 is TGTGCCACCCTAGGAGCGGCGGGGGGGGTCACCGGGGAGCTGTTTTTT. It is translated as CATLGAAGGVTGELFF.

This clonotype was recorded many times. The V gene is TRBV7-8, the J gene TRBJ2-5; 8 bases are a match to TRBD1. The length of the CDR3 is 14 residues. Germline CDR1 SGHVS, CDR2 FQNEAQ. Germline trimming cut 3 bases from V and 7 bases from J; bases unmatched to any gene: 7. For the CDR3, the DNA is TGTGCCAGCAGCTTCTCAGACAGGGGAAGGACCCAGTACTTC. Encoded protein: CASSFSDRGRTQYF.

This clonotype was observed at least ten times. The CDR3 coding sequence is TGTGCCAGCAGCTTACCGGAAAAAGACGGTGAAGCTTTCTTT. This sequence encodes CASSLPEKDGEAFF. The chain carries TRBV7-9 and TRBJ1-1, with D hard to call. CDR3 size: 14 residues. Per the germline V gene, CDR1 is SEHNR and CDR2 is FQNEAQ (reference sequence). Trimming took 2 bases from V and 7 from J, leaving 14 bases between them.

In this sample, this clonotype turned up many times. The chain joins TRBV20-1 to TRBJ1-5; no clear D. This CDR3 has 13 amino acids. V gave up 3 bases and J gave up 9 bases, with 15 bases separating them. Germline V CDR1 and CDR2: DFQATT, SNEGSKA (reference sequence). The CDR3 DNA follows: TGCAGTGCTAGGTACACTATAGGAGCGCCCCAGCATTTT. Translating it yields CSARYTIGAPQHF.

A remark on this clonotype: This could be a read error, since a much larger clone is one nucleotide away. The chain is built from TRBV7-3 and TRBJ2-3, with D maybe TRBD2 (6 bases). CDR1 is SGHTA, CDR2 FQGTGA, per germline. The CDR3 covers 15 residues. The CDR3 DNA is TGTGCCGGCAGCCCACGGGACTGGGACACAGATACGCAGTATTTT. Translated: CAGSPRDWDTDTQYF.

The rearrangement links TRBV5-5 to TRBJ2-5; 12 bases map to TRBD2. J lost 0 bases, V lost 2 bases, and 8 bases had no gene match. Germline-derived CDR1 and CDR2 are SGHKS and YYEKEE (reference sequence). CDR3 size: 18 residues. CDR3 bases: TGTGCCAGCAGCTTAGAACTAGCGGGGGGCTCGTACCAAGAGACCCAGTACTTC. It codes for CASSLELAGGSYQETQYF.

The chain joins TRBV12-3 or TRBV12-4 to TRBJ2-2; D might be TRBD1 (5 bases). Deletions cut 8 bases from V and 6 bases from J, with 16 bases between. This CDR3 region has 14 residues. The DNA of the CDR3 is TGTGCCAGCTCTTGGGGCAGACCTCCCGGGGAGCTGTTTTTT. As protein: CASSWGRPPGELFF.

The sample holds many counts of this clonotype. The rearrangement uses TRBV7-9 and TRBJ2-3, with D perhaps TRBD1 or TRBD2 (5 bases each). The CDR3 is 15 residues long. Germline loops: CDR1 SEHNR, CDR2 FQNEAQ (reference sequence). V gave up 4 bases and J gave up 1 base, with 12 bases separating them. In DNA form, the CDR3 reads TGTGCCAGCAGCTCCGGGACGGCCCGCACAGATACGCAGTATTTT. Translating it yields CASSSGTARTDTQYF.

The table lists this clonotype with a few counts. DNA of the CDR3: TGTGCCAGCCTAGCTTACCCCGGGGGCGCGGCTAATGAAAAACTGTTTTTT. Translation gives CASLAYPGGAANEKLFF. This chain joins TRBV7-9 and TRBJ1-4; the D gene is possibly TRBD1 (6 bases). CDR3 length: 17 amino acids. Germline CDR1 and CDR2: SEHNR and FQNEAQ (reference sequence). The V gene lost 8 bases and the J gene lost 3 bases, with 22 bases spanning the gap.

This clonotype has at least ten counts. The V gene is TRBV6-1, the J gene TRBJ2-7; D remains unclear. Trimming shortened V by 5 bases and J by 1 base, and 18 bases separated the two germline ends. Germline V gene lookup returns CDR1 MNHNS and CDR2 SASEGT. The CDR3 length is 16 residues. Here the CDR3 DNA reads TGTGCCAGCAGTTCGTCTATTATTGGAGCTTCCTACGAGCAGTACTTC. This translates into CASSSSIIGASYEQYF.

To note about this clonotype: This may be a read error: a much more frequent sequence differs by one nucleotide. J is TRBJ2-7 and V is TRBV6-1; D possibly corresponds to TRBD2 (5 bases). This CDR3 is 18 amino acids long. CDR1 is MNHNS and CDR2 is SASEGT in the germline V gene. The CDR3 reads CASSLPRDLKHPSHEQYF. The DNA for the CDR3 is TGTGCCAGCAGTCTACCCCGGGATCTCAAGCACCCCTCCCACGAGCAGTACTTC.

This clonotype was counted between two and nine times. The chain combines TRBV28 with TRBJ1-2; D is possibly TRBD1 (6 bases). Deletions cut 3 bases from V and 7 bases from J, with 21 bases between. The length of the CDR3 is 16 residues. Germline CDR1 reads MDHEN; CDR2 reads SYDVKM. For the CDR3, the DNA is TGTGCCAGCAGTTTGGGGGGGGCGCGAGTGATGGGTGGCTACACCTTC. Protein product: CASSLGGARVMGGYTF.

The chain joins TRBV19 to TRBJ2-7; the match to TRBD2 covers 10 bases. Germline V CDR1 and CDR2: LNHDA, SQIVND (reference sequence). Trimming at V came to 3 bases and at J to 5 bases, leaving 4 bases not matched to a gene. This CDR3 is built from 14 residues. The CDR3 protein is CASSMSGGANEQYF. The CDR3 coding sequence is TGTGCCAGTAGTATGAGCGGGGGGGCAAACGAGCAGTACTTC.

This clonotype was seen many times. CDR3 loop: CASSIGEYEQYF. Written as DNA, the CDR3 is TGTGCCAGCAGTATAGGGGAGTACGAGCAGTACTTC. J is TRBJ2-7 and V is TRBV11-2; D possibly uses TRBD1 or TRBD2 (5 bases each). In germline, CDR1 is SGHAT, CDR2 FQNNGV. The V end was cut by 6 bases, the J end by 4 bases, with 10 bases between. The CDR3 runs to 12 residues. Filled out from reference TRBV11-2 and TRBJ2-7, the complete variable domain reads EAGVAQSPRYKIIEKRQSVAFWCNPISGHATLYWYQQILGQGPKLLIQFQNNGVVDDSQLPKDRFSAERLKGVDSTLKIQPAKLEDSAVYLCASSIGEYEQYFGPGTRLTVT.

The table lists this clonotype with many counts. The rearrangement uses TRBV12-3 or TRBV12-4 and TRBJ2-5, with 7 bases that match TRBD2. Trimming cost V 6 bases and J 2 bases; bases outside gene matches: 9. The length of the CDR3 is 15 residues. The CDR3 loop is CASSLFAGGQETQYF. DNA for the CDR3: TGTGCCAGCAGCCTCTTCGCCGGGGGGCAAGAGACCCAGTACTTC.

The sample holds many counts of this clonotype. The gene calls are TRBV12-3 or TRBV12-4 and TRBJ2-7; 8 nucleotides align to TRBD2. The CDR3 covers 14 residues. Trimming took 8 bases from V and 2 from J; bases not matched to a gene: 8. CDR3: CASGGGLGTYEQYF. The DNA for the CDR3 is TGTGCCAGCGGGGGGGGACTAGGGACCTACGAGCAGTACTTC.

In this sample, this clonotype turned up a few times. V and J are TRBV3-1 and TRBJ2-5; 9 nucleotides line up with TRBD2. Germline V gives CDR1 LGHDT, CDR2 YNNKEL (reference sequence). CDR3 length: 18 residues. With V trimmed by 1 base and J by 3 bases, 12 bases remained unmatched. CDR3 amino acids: CASSQGMWRGGPEETQYF. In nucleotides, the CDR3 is TGTGCCAGCAGCCAAGGAATGTGGCGGGGGGGCCCGGAAGAGACCCAGTACTTC.

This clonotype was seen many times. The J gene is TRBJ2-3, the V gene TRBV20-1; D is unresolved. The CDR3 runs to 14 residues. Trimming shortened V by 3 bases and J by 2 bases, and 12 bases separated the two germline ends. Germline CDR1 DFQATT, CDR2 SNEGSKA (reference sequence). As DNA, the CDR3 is TGCAGTGCTAGTGACTTTCCGTTCACAGATACGCAGTATTTT. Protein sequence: CSASDFPFTDTQYF.